This TCR beta chain was sequenced for a study of OX40 agonist ivuxolimab in advanced cancers. About the research overall: Eligibility admitted prior anti-PD-1, anti-PD-L1 or anti-CTLA-4 therapy; 35% to 40% had some.

Sequencing was performed with immunoSEQ multiplex PCR; in TCRdb, only in-frame clones are kept and a portion is missing. The repertoire holds 55,000 to 80,000 clones, just under 85% seen once, with 9.8% in the top ten. Study-wide results and caveats: CD8+ T cells averaged more expanded clones than CD4+. Normalized expansion of T-cell clones was also low for some nonresponders.

Remarks on this clone: Its antigen remains unidentified.

The receptor comes from an adult with an advanced solid tumor such as melanoma, head and neck, liver or kidney cancer. Sequencing was performed on CD4+ or CD8+ T cells sorted from blood, taken in a trial of the OX40 agonist ivuxolimab.

The CDR3 loop reads CASSPWTGGLGGNTIYF. DNA of the CDR3: TGTGCCAGCAGTCCCTGGACAGGGGGTCTCGGTGGAAACACCATATATTTT. The chain joins TRBV9 to TRBJ1-3, with 10 bases identical to TRBD1. The CDR3 sequence is 17 residues long. V shed 5 bases, J shed 3 bases, and the junction held 11 bases outside the gene matches. Per germline, CDR1 SGDLS and CDR2 YYNGEE.